The entry below gives a single TCR beta chain sequence along with its context. Its antigen is still unknown. These data are taken from a study of PD-1 blockade in classical Hodgkin lymphoma. The germline V gene has CDR1 MNHEY and CDR2 SVGAGI. The CDR3 covers 16 residues. Trimming took 2 bases from V and 10 from J; bases not matched to a gene: 13. Time point given: cycle 4 day 1 (C4D1), after five to seven weeks of nivolumab. After autologous stem cell transplantation all patients relapsed, and prior brentuximab vedotin exposure differed between cohorts. Clones were sequenced by immunoSEQ multiplex PCR, and TCRdb holds only the in-frame ones, with some missing. Of around 25,000 clones in the sample, around 74% are singletons; the top ten hold around 27%. General observations from the study: Reports described newly diagnosed patients as having lower baseline TCR diversity than healthy donors.

This clonotype was obtained from a human donor with classical Hodgkin lymphoma. The starting material was peripheral blood mononuclear cells (PBMCs), obtained before the fourth cycle of nivolumab. The genes are TRBV6-5 and TRBJ2-1; TRBD1 aligns across 8 bases. The CDR3 spells CASSYGHGQGTKEQFF. The CDR3 DNA reads TGTGCCAGCAGTTACGGCCACGGACAGGGTACAAAAGAGCAGTTCTTC.